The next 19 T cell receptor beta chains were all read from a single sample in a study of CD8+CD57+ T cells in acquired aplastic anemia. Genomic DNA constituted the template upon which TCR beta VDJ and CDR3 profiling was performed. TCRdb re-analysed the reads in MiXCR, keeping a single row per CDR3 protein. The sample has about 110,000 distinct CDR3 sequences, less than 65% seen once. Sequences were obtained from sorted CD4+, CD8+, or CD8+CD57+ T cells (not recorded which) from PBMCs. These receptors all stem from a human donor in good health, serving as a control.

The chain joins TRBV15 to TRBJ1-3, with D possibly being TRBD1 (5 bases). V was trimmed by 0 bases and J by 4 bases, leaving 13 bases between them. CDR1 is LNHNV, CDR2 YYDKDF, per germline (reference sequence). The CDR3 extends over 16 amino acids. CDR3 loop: CATSRDLEGVGNTIYF. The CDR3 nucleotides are TGTGCCACCAGCAGAGATCTAGAAGGGGTAGGAAACACCATATATTTT.

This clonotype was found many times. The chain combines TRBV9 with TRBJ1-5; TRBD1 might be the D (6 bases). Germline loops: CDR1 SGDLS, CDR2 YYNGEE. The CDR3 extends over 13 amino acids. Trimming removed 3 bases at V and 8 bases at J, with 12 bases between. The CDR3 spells CASSEGGGKPQHF. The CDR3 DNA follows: TGTGCCAGCAGCGAGGGGGGGGGAAAGCCCCAGCATTTT.

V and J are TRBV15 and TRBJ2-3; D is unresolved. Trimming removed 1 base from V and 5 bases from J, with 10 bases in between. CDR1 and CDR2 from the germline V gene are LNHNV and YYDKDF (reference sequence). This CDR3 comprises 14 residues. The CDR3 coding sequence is TGTGCCACCAGCAGAGGTCCCCTGGAAGATACGCAGTATTTT. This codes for CATSRGPLEDTQYF.

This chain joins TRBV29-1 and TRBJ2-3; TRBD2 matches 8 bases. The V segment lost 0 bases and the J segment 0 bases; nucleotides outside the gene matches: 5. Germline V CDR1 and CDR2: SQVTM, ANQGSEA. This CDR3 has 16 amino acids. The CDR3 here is CSVEDPRLASTDTQYF. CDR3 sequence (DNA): TGCAGCGTTGAAGACCCCCGACTAGCGAGCACAGATACGCAGTATTTT.

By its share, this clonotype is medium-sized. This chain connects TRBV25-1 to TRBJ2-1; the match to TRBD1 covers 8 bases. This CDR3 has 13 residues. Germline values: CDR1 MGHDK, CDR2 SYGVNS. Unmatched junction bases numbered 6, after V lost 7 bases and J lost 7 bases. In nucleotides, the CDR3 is TGTGCCAGCACCTTGGACAGGGTAAATGAGCAGTTCTTC. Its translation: CASTLDRVNEQFF. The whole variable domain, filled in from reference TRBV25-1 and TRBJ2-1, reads EADIYQTPRYLVIGTGKKITLECSQTMGHDKMYWYQQDPGMELHLIHYSYGVNSTEKGDLSSESTVSRIRTEHFPLTLESARPSHTSQYLCASTLDRVNEQFFGPGTRLTVL.

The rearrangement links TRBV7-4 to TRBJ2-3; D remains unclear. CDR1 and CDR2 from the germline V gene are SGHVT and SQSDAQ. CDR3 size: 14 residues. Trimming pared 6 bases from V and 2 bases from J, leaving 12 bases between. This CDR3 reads CASSYRQVTDTQYF. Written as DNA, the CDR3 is TGTGCCAGCAGTTACCGGCAGGTCACAGATACGCAGTATTTT.

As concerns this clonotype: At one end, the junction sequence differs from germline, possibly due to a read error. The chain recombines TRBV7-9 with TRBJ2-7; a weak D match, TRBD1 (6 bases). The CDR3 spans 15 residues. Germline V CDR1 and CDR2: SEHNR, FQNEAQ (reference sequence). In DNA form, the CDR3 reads TGTGCCAGCAGCTTAGCCCCGGGACAAGATTACGAGCGGTACTTC. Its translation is CASSLAPGQDYERYF.

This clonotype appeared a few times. CDR3 DNA sequence: TGTGCCAGCAGTTCGGGACTAGCGGGATTTTACAATGAGCAGTTCTTC. Protein: CASSSGLAGFYNEQFF. V and J are TRBV12-3 or TRBV12-4 and TRBJ2-1; 13 positions match TRBD2. The CDR3 loop spans 16 amino acids. The junction had 4 bases not matched to a gene; V was cut back by 4 bases and J by 4 bases.

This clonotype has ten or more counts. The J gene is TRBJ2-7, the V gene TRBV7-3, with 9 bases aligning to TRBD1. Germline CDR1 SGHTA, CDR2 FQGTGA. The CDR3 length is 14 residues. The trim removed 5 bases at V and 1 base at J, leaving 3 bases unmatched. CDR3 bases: TGTGCCAGCAGCCCGGGGACAGGGTCCTACGAGCAGTACTTC. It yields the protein CASSPGTGSYEQYF.

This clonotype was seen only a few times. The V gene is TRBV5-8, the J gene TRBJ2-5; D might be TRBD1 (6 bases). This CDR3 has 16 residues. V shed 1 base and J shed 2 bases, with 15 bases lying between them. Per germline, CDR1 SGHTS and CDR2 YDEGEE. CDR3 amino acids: CASSLPDLDSQETQYF. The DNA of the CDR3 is TGTGCCAGCAGCTTGCCGGACCTGGACAGTCAAGAGACCCAGTACTTC.

This chain's CDR3 is CSPDLGFSSYNEQFF. The CDR3 DNA is TGCAGCCCTGATTTGGGCTTTAGCTCCTACAATGAGCAGTTCTTC. The rearrangement joins TRBV29-1 to TRBJ2-1, with D uncertain. Germline lookup yields CDR1 SQVTM and CDR2 ANQGSEA. The CDR3 is made up of 15 amino acids. Trimming left V 8 bases short and J 0 bases short, with 17 bases between.

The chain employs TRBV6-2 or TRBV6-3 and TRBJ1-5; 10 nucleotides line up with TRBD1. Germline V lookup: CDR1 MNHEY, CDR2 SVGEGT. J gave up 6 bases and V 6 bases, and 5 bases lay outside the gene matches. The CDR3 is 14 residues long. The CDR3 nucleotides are TGTGCCAGCAGGACGACAGGGGGCGGTCAGCCCCAGCATTTT. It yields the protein CASRTTGGGQPQHF.

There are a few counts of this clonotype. The CDR3 nucleotides are TGTGCCAGCAGCTTACAGGGGGCGTACACTGAAGCTTTCTTT. Its translation is CASSLQGAYTEAFF. The rearrangement joins TRBV7-6 to TRBJ1-1, with TRBD1 identical over 8 bases. The junction had 2 bases not matched to a gene; V was cut back by 2 bases and J by 3 bases. Germline-derived CDR1 and CDR2 are SGHVS and FNYEAQ. This CDR3 is built from 14 residues.

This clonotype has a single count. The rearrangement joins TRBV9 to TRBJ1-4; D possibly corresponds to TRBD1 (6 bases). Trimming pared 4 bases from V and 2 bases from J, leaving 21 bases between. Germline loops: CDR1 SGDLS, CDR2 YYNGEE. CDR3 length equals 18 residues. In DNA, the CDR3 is TGTGCCAGCAGCTCACCCCCCATCCACACAGGGACTAATGAAAAACTGTTTTTT. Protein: CASSSPPIHTGTNEKLFF.

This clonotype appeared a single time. CDR3 sequence reads: CATSRGPGHTIYF. The CDR3 DNA reads as TGTGCCACCAGCAGGGGGCCCGGACACACCATATATTTT. The chain combines TRBV15 with TRBJ1-3, with D maybe TRBD1 (5 bases). This CDR3 is built from 13 residues. Germline V gene lookup returns CDR1 LNHNV and CDR2 YYDKDF (reference sequence). V shed 3 bases and J shed 8 bases, with 11 bases lying between them.

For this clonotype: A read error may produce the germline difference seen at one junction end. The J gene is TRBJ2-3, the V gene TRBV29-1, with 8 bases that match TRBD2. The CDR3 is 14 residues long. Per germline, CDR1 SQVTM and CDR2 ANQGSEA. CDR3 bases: TGCAGCGTTGAGAGGCGGGGGGTTACAGATACGCGGTATTTT. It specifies CSVERRGVTDTRYF.

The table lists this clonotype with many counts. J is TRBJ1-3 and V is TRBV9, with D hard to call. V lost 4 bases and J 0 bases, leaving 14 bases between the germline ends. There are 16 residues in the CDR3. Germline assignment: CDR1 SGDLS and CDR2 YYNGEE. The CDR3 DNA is TGTGCCAGCAGCCCATACAAGGGATACTCTGGAAACACCATATATTTT. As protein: CASSPYKGYSGNTIYF.

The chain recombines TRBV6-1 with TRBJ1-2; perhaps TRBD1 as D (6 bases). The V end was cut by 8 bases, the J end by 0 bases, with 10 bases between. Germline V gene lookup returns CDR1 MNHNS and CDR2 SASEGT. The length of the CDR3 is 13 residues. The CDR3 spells CASRGGTNYGYTF. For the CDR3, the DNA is TGTGCCAGCCGAGGGGGGACTAACTATGGCTACACCTTC.

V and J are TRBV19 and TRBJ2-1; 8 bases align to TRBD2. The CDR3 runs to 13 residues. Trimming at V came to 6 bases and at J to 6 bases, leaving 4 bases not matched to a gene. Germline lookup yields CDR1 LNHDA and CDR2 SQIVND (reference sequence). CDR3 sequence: CASRGLGVNEQFF. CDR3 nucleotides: TGTGCCAGTAGGGGACTAGGGGTCAATGAGCAGTTCTTC.